Below, 8 T cell receptor beta chains from the same sample are listed, as sequenced in a study of cytomegalovirus exposure and HLA in healthy donors. The PCR made use of 60 Vbeta and 13 Jbeta primers. Method: immunoSEQ multiplex PCR; TCRdb's copy keeps in-frame clones and lacks some. The sample includes around 140,000 clones, under 75% of them seen just once. The sequenced sample consisted of PBMCs. All receptors derive from a woman aged 35 to 49 in good health and CMV-seronegative.

The chain combines TRBV30 with TRBJ1-3; 7 positions match TRBD1. Germline-derived CDR1 and CDR2 are GTSNPN and SVGIG (reference sequence). The CDR3 length is 11 residues. The V and J ends lost 4 bases and 8 bases, in that order; junction bases with no gene match: 2. The CDR3 spells CAWTGQDTIYF. The CDR3 DNA follows: TGTGCCTGGACCGGACAGGACACCATATATTTT.

This clone has just one count. Other DNA sequences in this sample translate to the same CDR3. This chain uses TRBV7-9 with TRBJ1-1, with 8 bases lining up with TRBD1. V lost 3 bases and J lost 1; bases outside the gene matches: 1. The CDR3 runs 14 residues. In germline, CDR1 is SEHNR, CDR2 FQNEAQ (reference sequence). The CDR3 spells CASSLGTGNTEAFF. The CDR3 DNA reads as TGTGCCAGCAGCTTGGGGACAGGGAACACTGAAGCTTTCTTT.

J is TRBJ2-7 and V is TRBV7-7, with 9 bases fitting TRBD1. Germline V CDR1 and CDR2: SSHAT, FNYEAQ (reference sequence). The CDR3 totals 15 residues. V was pared by 5 bases and J by 1 base, with 6 bases of the junction left unmatched. This CDR3 reads CASSAGTGPSYEQYF. The CDR3 DNA reads TGTGCCAGCAGCGCCGGGACAGGGCCGTCCTACGAGCAGTACTTC.

The chain combines TRBV14 with TRBJ1-2; the match to TRBD1 covers 11 bases. The length of the CDR3 is 16 residues. Germline-derived CDR1 and CDR2 are SGHDN and FVKESK. V lost 3 bases and J lost 4; bases outside the gene matches: 7. The CDR3 loop is CASSHGQGADLYGYTF. CDR3 in DNA: TGTGCCAGCAGCCACGGACAGGGGGCAGACCTCTATGGCTACACCTTC.

The chain employs TRBV9 and TRBJ2-2, with a possible D match to TRBD2 (6 bases). V shed 4 bases and J shed 7 bases, with 11 bases lying between them. This CDR3 is built from 13 residues. Germline values: CDR1 SGDLS, CDR2 YYNGEE. The CDR3 nucleotides are TGTGCCAGCAGCCTCAGGAGGGGCGGGGAGCTGTTTTTT. This sequence encodes CASSLRRGGELFF. Full variable domain (remainder filled in from reference TRBV9 and TRBJ2-2): DSGVTQTPKHLITATGQRVTLRCSPRSGDLSVYWYQQSLDQGLQFLIQYYNGEERAKGNILERFSAQQFPDLHSELNLSSLELGDSALYFCASSLRRGGELFFGEGSRLTVL.

This clone was observed a few times. The chain uses TRBV7-2 and TRBJ2-3; 9 nucleotides line up with TRBD2. From germline, CDR1 is SGHTA and CDR2 FQGNSA. The CDR3 loop spans 17 amino acids. V dropped 5 bases and J dropped 3; count of bases not matched to a gene: 12. DNA for the CDR3: TGTGCCAGCAGCCCCCGGGCGGGGAGCGGGGGGACAGATACGCAGTATTTT. It yields the protein CASSPRAGSGGTDTQYF.

This chain connects TRBV7-6 to TRBJ1-2, with TRBD1 matching over 7 bases. This CDR3 region has 14 residues. V shed 6 bases, J shed 4 bases, and the junction held 8 bases outside the gene matches. Germline V gives CDR1 SGHVS, CDR2 FNYEAQ. The CDR3 sequence is CASSPLDRVYGYTF. CDR3 DNA sequence: TGTGCCAGCAGTCCCCTAGACAGGGTCTATGGCTACACCTTC.

CDR3 bases: TGTGCCAGCAGCTCCCTACCCTTCGTTGAGCAGTTCTTC. This gives the protein CASSSLPFVEQFF. The rearrangement links TRBV7-2 to TRBJ2-1; D gene unclear. CDR3 length: 13 residues. Between the trimmed V and J ends, which lost 4 bases and 9 bases, there was a span of 13 bases. Germline-derived CDR1 and CDR2 are SGHTA and FQGNSA.